The 12 T cell receptor beta chains reported below all come from one sample, sequenced in a study of blood T cell repertoires in COVID-19. Libraries were prepared by immunoSEQ multiplex PCR; TCRdb keeps only in-frame clonotypes and omits some of them. The profile shows over 200,000 clones, 88% of them singletons. Sequenced input: peripheral blood. Receptors originate from a woman aged 55-69 years with acute or convalescent COVID-19.

This chain uses TRBV2 with TRBJ1-1; 8 nucleotides match TRBD1. The CDR3 runs 15 residues. In germline, CDR1 is SNHLY, CDR2 FYNNEI. Trimming at V came to 1 base and at J to 1 base, leaving 2 bases not matched to a gene. The CDR3 DNA reads as TGTGCCAGCAGTGAAGAGGGGACAGGGAACACTGAAGCTTTCTTT. It codes for CASSEEGTGNTEAFF.

This clone was counted once. This chain's CDR3 is CASRGQISGNTIYF. The CDR3 DNA sequence: TGTGCCAGCAGAGGACAAATCTCTGGAAACACCATATATTTT. The chain links TRBV6-5 to TRBJ1-3; D possibly corresponds to TRBD1 (5 bases). V lost 6 bases and J 0 bases, leaving 9 bases between the germline ends. Germline V CDR1 and CDR2: MNHEY, SVGAGI. The CDR3 is made up of 14 amino acids.

This sequence joins TRBV14 and TRBJ2-3, with TRBD2 identical over 14 bases. The CDR3 spans 19 residues. CDR1 is SGHDN and CDR2 is FVKESK in the germline V gene. The J segment lost 2 bases and the V segment lost 4 bases, leaving 11 bases of the junction unmatched. The chain's CDR3 is CASSRPRLAGGRVTDTQYF. Written as DNA, the CDR3 is TGTGCCAGCAGCCGGCCGCGACTAGCGGGGGGGCGGGTCACAGATACGCAGTATTTT.

The chain joins TRBV28 to TRBJ2-7; TRBD2 aligns across 9 bases. The J segment lost 2 bases and the V segment lost 5 bases, leaving 1 base of the junction unmatched. Germline CDR1 and CDR2: MDHEN and SYDVKM. CDR3 length: 13 residues. The CDR3 region has the DNA TGTGCCAGCAGTCAGCGGGAGGCCTACGAGCAGTACTTC. It is translated as CASSQREAYEQYF.

The sample holds a few counts of this clone. J is TRBJ2-7 and V is TRBV5-4; 13 bases fit TRBD2. The trim removed 4 bases at V and 3 bases at J, leaving 13 bases unmatched. Germline lookup yields CDR1 SGHNT and CDR2 YYREEE (reference sequence). The CDR3 spans 18 residues. As DNA, the CDR3 is TGTGCCAGCAGCAGACCCCGGACTAGCGGGGGACCCTTCTACGAGCAGTACTTC. This gives the protein CASSRPRTSGGPFYEQYF. The whole variable domain, filled in from reference TRBV5-4 and TRBJ2-7, reads ETGVTQSPTHLIKTRGQQVTLRCSSQSGHNTVSWYQQALGQGPQFIFQYYREEENGRGNFPPRFSGLQFPNYSSELNVNALELDDSALYLCASSRPRTSGGPFYEQYFGPGTRLTVT.

V gene TRBV28 combines with J gene TRBJ1-2, with D maybe TRBD1 (6 bases). V lost 7 bases, J lost 7 bases, and 19 bases lay in between. The CDR3 has 14 amino acids. The germline V gene has CDR1 MDHEN and CDR2 SYDVKM. The CDR3 region is CASTASRGARGYTF. CDR3 nucleotides: TGTGCCAGCACCGCGAGTCGGGGGGCGCGTGGCTACACCTTC.

The J gene is TRBJ2-1, the V gene TRBV19, with 12 bases identical to TRBD2. The ends lost 5 bases at V and 10 bases at J; junction bases unmatched: 9. The CDR3 runs to 15 residues. Germline V lookup: CDR1 LNHDA, CDR2 SQIVND (reference sequence). This CDR3 is CASSPRTSGKGEQFF. For the CDR3, the DNA is TGTGCCAGTAGTCCTAGGACTAGCGGGAAAGGGGAGCAGTTCTTC.

The chain employs TRBV11-2 and TRBJ1-2, with a weak D call TRBD1 (6 bases). V gave up 5 bases and J gave up 0 bases, with 10 bases separating them. The CDR3 has 14 residues. Germline CDR1 SGHAT, CDR2 FQNNGV. CDR3 DNA: TGTGCCAGCAGCCGGACAGACTCTAACTATGGCTACACCTTC. Residues: CASSRTDSNYGYTF. Filled out from reference TRBV11-2 and TRBJ1-2, the complete variable domain reads EAGVAQSPRYKIIEKRQSVAFWCNPISGHATLYWYQQILGQGPKLLIQFQNNGVVDDSQLPKDRFSAERLKGVDSTLKIQPAKLEDSAVYLCASSRTDSNYGYTFGSGTRLTVV.

The chain recombines TRBV16 with TRBJ1-2, with TRBD1 as a possible D gene (6 bases). V was shortened by 0 bases and J by 8 bases, with 13 bases between the two germline ends. Germline values: CDR1 KGHSY, CDR2 FQNENV. This CDR3 region has 14 residues. CDR3 residues: CASSQSNREGGYTF. CDR3 coding DNA: TGTGCCAGCAGCCAATCGAACAGGGAAGGGGGCTACACCTTC.

The genes are TRBV28 and TRBJ2-1, with 12 positions matching TRBD1. Per the germline V gene, CDR1 is MDHEN and CDR2 is SYDVKM. This CDR3 comprises 15 residues. V shed 8 bases, J shed 8 bases, and the junction held 10 bases outside the gene matches. The CDR3 DNA reads TGTGCCAGCCAGTTTTTCGGGACAGGGGGCGATGAGCAGTTCTTC. Protein: CASQFFGTGGDEQFF.

The chain links TRBV18 to TRBJ1-6; D may be TRBD1 (6 bases). The V gene lost 3 bases and the J gene lost 7 bases, with 10 bases spanning the gap. CDR3 length: 14 amino acids. Germline assignment: CDR1 KGHSH and CDR2 LQKENI. The CDR3 nucleotides are TGTGCCAGCTCACCCGGACAGAGAAATTCACCCCTCCACTTT. It yields the protein CASSPGQRNSPLHF. Variable domain in full (rest from reference TRBV18 and TRBJ1-6): NAGVMQNPRHLVRRRGQEARLRCSPMKGHSHVYWYRQLPEEGLKFMVYLQKENIIDESGMPKERFSAEFPKEGPSILRIQQVVRGDSAAYFCASSPGQRNSPLHFGNGTRLTVT.

This chain uses TRBV3-1 (or the pseudogene TRBV3-2) with TRBJ2-5; D call uncertain. Germline CDR1 and CDR2: LGHDT and YNNKEL (reference sequence). The V and J ends lost 1 base and 5 bases respectively, with 11 bases between them. This CDR3 is 14 amino acids long. CDR3 loop: CASSQGSWRETQYF. The CDR3 bases are TGTGCCAGCAGCCAAGGGTCGTGGCGGGAGACCCAGTACTTC.